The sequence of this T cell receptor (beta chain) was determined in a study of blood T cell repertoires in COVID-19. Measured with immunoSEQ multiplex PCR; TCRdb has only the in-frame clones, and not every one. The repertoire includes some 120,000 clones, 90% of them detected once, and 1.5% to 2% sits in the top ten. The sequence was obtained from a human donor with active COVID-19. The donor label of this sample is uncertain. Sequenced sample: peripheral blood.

CDR3 loop: CASRQHSRNEQFF. DNA of the CDR3: TGTGCCAGCCGACAACATAGTAGGAATGAGCAGTTCTTC. V is TRBV12-3 or TRBV12-4 and J is TRBJ2-1; no clear D gene. This CDR3 has 13 residues. The ends were cut back, 8 bases at V and 7 bases at J, with 15 bases in the middle.